This TCR beta chain was found in a study of blood T cell repertoires in COVID-19. This clone was observed a few times. In the original analysis: Reference gene primer amplification yielded estimated nucleated cell counts. Profiling relied on immunoSEQ multiplex PCR, and the TCRdb table lists in-frame clones only, not all of them. From that table come the V and J calls and clone size; the DNA was used to work out D and trimming. The repertoire holds approximately 180,000 clones, with roughly 86% as singletons. With 4 bases removed from V and 5 bases from J, the gap between germline ends came to 11 bases. CDR1 SGHNT and CDR2 YENEEA come from the germline V gene. The CDR3 length is 13 residues.

Source material: peripheral blood. This chain uses TRBV11-3 with TRBJ2-5, with D possibly matching TRBD2 (6 bases). The sequence derives from a man in his forties or fifties with active or convalescent COVID-19. The CDR3 reads CASSWGETETQYF. For the CDR3, the DNA is TGTGCCAGCAGCTGGGGGGAAACCGAGACCCAGTACTTC.